The 31 T cell receptor beta chains presented below share a single source sample, sequenced in a study of CD8 T cells in Susac syndrome. With random hexamers, about 0.5 to 1 ug RNA was reverse transcribed. TCRdb ran MiXCR on the immunoSEQ multiplex PCR reads and lists one entry per CDR3 protein. Counted here are some 400,000 distinct CDR3 sequences, around 83% occurring once; the ten biggest clones make up about 0.12%. Sequenced material: CD8+ T cells from PBMCs. These receptors were obtained from a human donor with multiple sclerosis.

V gene TRBV12-3 or TRBV12-4 combines with J gene TRBJ1-4, with TRBD1 matching 9 bases. Unmatched junction bases numbered 3, after V lost 5 bases and J lost 5 bases. CDR3 length: 14 residues. The CDR3 is CASSGTGQNEKLFF. The CDR3, as DNA: TGTGCCAGCAGTGGGACAGGGCAAAATGAAAAACTGTTTTTT.

This chain connects TRBV5-1 to TRBJ2-3, with TRBD2 matching over 16 bases. Germline CDR1 reads SGHRS; CDR2 reads YFSETQ. This CDR3 contains 18 residues. With V trimmed by 4 bases and J by 0 bases, 5 bases remained unmatched. CDR3 DNA: TGCGCCAGCAGCGAGGGACTAGCGGGGGGGACTAGCACAGATACGCAGTATTTT. The encoded protein is CASSEGLAGGTSTDTQYF.

The V and J genes are TRBV28 and TRBJ2-3, with a tentative D call TRBD2 (6 bases). Trimming took 5 bases from V and 4 from J, leaving 10 bases between them. The CDR3 extends over 13 amino acids. CDR1 and CDR2 (germline): MDHEN, SYDVKM. The CDR3: CASSTWGADTQYF. Here the CDR3 DNA reads TGTGCCAGCAGTACTTGGGGGGCAGATACGCAGTATTTT.

The J gene is TRBJ2-1, the V gene TRBV27; a possible D gene is TRBD2 (5 bases). The CDR3 covers 16 residues. Germline values: CDR1 MNHEY, CDR2 SMNVEV (reference sequence). Trimming cost V 1 base and J 6 bases, with 16 bases left between them. The CDR3 DNA follows: TGTGCCAGCAGTTTATGGGCCGGGGAAAACCTCAATGAGCAGTTCTTC. This translates into CASSLWAGENLNEQFF.

The chain has TRBV24-1 and TRBJ2-7; D uncertain. Between the trimmed V and J ends, which lost 6 bases and 3 bases, there was a span of 11 bases. This CDR3 region has 13 residues. Looked up from germline, CDR1 is KGHDR and CDR2 is SFDVKD. CDR3 bases: TGTGCCACCAGTCCGACGGGCGGCTACGAGCAGTACTTC. Amino acid sequence: CATSPTGGYEQYF.

The chain carries TRBV27 and TRBJ2-1; D may be TRBD1 (5 bases). V lost 0 bases, J lost 8 bases, and 20 bases lay in between. CDR3 length equals 17 residues. Per germline, CDR1 MNHEY and CDR2 SMNVEV (reference sequence). The CDR3 DNA sequence: TGTGCCAGCAGTTTATCGGGGCAGGGCCCATCGCGATATGAGCAGTTCTTC. Translated: CASSLSGQGPSRYEQFF.

This chain uses TRBV4-1 with TRBJ2-7; no firm D call. The germline CDR1 and CDR2 sequences are MGHRA and YSYEKL. V lost 0 bases and J lost 3, with 9 bases in between. This CDR3 has 14 residues. CDR3 region: CASSQELTGYEQYF. The CDR3 DNA is TGCGCCAGCAGCCAAGAGCTCACGGGCTACGAGCAGTACTTC.

The chain couples TRBV14 to TRBJ2-3; tentatively, D is TRBD2 (7 bases). The length of the CDR3 is 13 residues. Per germline, CDR1 SGHDN and CDR2 FVKESK. V was shortened by 6 bases and J by 5 bases, with 12 bases between the two germline ends. The CDR3 sequence is CASRRGGEDTQYF. CDR3 DNA sequence: TGTGCCAGCAGAAGGGGGGGCGAAGATACGCAGTATTTT.

V usage is TRBV7-8 and J usage is TRBJ2-1; D uncertain. Germline CDR1 is SGHVS and CDR2 is FQNEAQ. V shed 7 bases and J shed 6 bases, with 22 bases lying between them. CDR3 length: 16 amino acids. This chain's CDR3 is CASTSLGRQVSNEQFF. The CDR3 DNA is TGTGCCAGCACCTCCCTTGGTCGCCAGGTCTCCAATGAGCAGTTCTTC. Drawing the rest from reference TRBV7-8 and TRBJ2-1, the complete variable domain is GAGVSQSPRYKVAKRGQDVALRCDPISGHVSLFWYQQALGQGPEFLTYFQNEAQLDKSGLPSDRFFAERPEGSVSTLKIQRTQQEDSAVYLCASTSLGRQVSNEQFFGPGTRLTVL.

This chain's CDR3 is CASSLGAGASTDTQYF. CDR3 nucleotide sequence: TGTGCCAGCAGCTTAGGGGCAGGGGCGAGCACAGATACGCAGTATTTT. This chain connects TRBV7-9 to TRBJ2-3; tentatively, D is TRBD1 (6 bases). The CDR3 runs to 16 residues. Trimming removed 1 base from V and 0 bases from J, with 11 bases in between. Germline V gene lookup returns CDR1 SEHNR and CDR2 FQNEAQ (reference sequence).

The chain is built from TRBV4-1 and TRBJ1-5; weak D call: TRBD1 (5 bases). Germline CDR1 reads MGHRA; CDR2 reads YSYEKL. The CDR3 has 16 amino acids. V was trimmed by 8 bases and J by 4 bases, leaving 21 bases between them. The CDR3 region is CASSPSEQAINQPQHF. The CDR3, as DNA: TGCGCCAGCTCTCCCAGTGAACAGGCTATTAATCAGCCCCAGCATTTT.

The chain carries TRBV5-6 and TRBJ2-7; 11 bases match TRBD1. Germline V gene sequence: CDR1 SGHDT, CDR2 YYEEEE. The CDR3 is 11 amino acids. The junction had 2 bases not matched to a gene; V was cut back by 4 bases and J by 11 bases. The CDR3 bases are TGTGCCAGCAGCGGGGGACAGGGGGAGTACTTC. Its protein product is CASSGGQGEYF.

The chain has TRBV12-5 and TRBJ1-1; TRBD1 agrees at 8 bases. Trimming at V came to 4 bases and at J to 2 bases, leaving 6 bases not matched to a gene. The germline gives CDR1 LGHNT, CDR2 FRNRAP. This CDR3 is built from 15 residues. The CDR3 here is CASGYSTGVNTEAFF. The CDR3 region has the DNA TGTGCTAGTGGTTACTCGACAGGGGTAAACACTGAAGCTTTCTTT. The full variable domain, its missing parts supplied by reference TRBV12-5 and TRBJ1-1, is DARVTQTPRHKVTEMGQEVTMRCQPILGHNTVFWYRQTMMQGLELLAYFRNRAPLDDSGMPKDRFSAEMPDATLATLKIQPSEPRDSAVYFCASGYSTGVNTEAFFGQGTRLTVV.

V and J are TRBV4-1 and TRBJ2-7; D remains unclear. Between the trimmed V and J ends, which lost 4 bases and 6 bases, there was a span of 13 bases. CDR3 length: 13 residues. Germline values: CDR1 MGHRA, CDR2 YSYEKL. In nucleotides, the CDR3 is TGCGCCAGCAGCCTCCAACTCCCGGGCGAGCAGTACTTC. This sequence encodes CASSLQLPGEQYF.

The chain combines TRBV4-1 with TRBJ2-7; either TRBD1 or TRBD2 may supply D (5 bases each). There are 15 residues in the CDR3. Germline V lookup: CDR1 MGHRA, CDR2 YSYEKL. V lost 0 bases to trimming and J lost 7 bases, with 16 bases between them. Written as DNA, the CDR3 is TGCGCCAGCAGCCAAGATATGGGGGAATCGGGAGAGCAGTACTTC. This encodes CASSQDMGESGEQYF.

The CDR3 bases are TGTGCCAGCAGCCTGACCGGGTCCTCCTTAGGAGATACGCAGTATTTT. It encodes CASSLTGSSLGDTQYF. The chain is built from TRBV11-2 and TRBJ2-3, with no clear D. The CDR3 has 16 residues. Between the trimmed V and J ends, which lost 5 bases and 5 bases, there was a span of 20 bases. Germline CDR1 SGHAT, CDR2 FQNNGV.

The chain is built from TRBV28 and TRBJ1-1; D is undetermined. CDR3 size: 11 residues. Germline V gives CDR1 MDHEN, CDR2 SYDVKM. Trimming left V 4 bases short and J 3 bases short, with 3 bases between. The CDR3 is CASSYHTEAFF. The CDR3 DNA sequence: TGTGCCAGCAGTTATCACACTGAAGCTTTCTTT.

This clonotype appeared a single time. The V gene is TRBV3-1, the J gene TRBJ2-7, with unresolved D. The length of the CDR3 is 14 residues. Trimming stripped 3 bases from V and 4 bases from J, with 13 bases between. Germline V gene lookup returns CDR1 LGHDT and CDR2 YNNKEL (reference sequence). The CDR3: CASSHPLRKYEQYF. The CDR3 DNA sequence: TGTGCCAGCAGCCATCCTTTGCGTAAGTACGAGCAGTACTTC.

The V gene is TRBV7-9, the J gene TRBJ2-1, with 8 bases fitting TRBD1. This CDR3 has 16 amino acids. Germline CDR1 SEHNR, CDR2 FQNEAQ (reference sequence). V lost 4 bases, J lost 4 bases, and 9 bases stayed unmatched. The CDR3 nucleotides read TGTGCCAGCAGCTCTCAGGGGGCCCGTAATTACAATGAGCAGTTCTTC. Translated: CASSSQGARNYNEQFF.

V usage is TRBV27 and J usage is TRBJ2-1; D gene ambiguous. The CDR3 length is 16 residues. The germline CDR1 and CDR2 sequences are MNHEY and SMNVEV (reference sequence). The V gene lost 2 bases and the J gene lost 7 bases, with 18 bases spanning the gap. Here the CDR3 reads CASSLRGYGEYNEQFF. CDR3 DNA: TGTGCCAGCAGTTTACGAGGTTACGGAGAGTATAATGAGCAGTTCTTC.

The J gene is TRBJ1-1, the V gene TRBV11-2; D remains unclear. The CDR3 loop spans 16 amino acids. CDR1 and CDR2 from the germline V gene are SGHAT and FQNNGV. Trimming took 2 bases from V and 1 from J, leaving 14 bases between them. The CDR3 sequence: CASSLWRPAGNTEAFF. As DNA, the CDR3 is TGTGCCAGCAGCTTATGGCGTCCGGCAGGGAACACTGAAGCTTTCTTT.

The J gene is TRBJ2-7, the V gene TRBV29-1, with D tentatively TRBD1 (7 bases). Trimming removed 7 bases from V and 3 bases from J, with 13 bases in between. CDR1 and CDR2 (germline): SQVTM, ANQGSEA. The CDR3 totals 12 residues. CDR3 nucleotides: TGCAGCGCCACGCAGGGGGGCTACGAGCAGTACTTC. Amino acid sequence: CSATQGGYEQYF.

The chain has TRBV12-3 or TRBV12-4 and TRBJ1-5; no definite D call. Trimming pared 8 bases from V and 4 bases from J, leaving 15 bases between. This CDR3 is built from 14 residues. CDR3 region: CASVLSRGNQPQHF. CDR3 in DNA: TGTGCCAGCGTCCTGTCGCGAGGGAATCAGCCCCAGCATTTT.

CDR3 DNA: TGTGCCAGCAGTCCCGGACTAGCGGGTGGTACGCAGTATTTT. Its protein is CASSPGLAGGTQYF. This chain uses TRBV27 with TRBJ2-3; 11 bases align to TRBD2. This CDR3 spans 14 amino acids. V lost 5 bases and J lost 8; bases outside the gene matches: 6. The V gene's germline CDR1 is MNHEY and CDR2 SMNVEV (reference sequence).

This clonotype has just one count. The rearrangement uses TRBV12-3 or TRBV12-4 and TRBJ1-1; D gene ambiguous. The CDR3 extends over 14 amino acids. V was trimmed by 2 bases and J by 0 bases, leaving 7 bases between them. The CDR3 coding sequence is TGTGCCAGCAGTTTATGGGCAGTGAACACTGAAGCTTTCTTT. Its protein product is CASSLWAVNTEAFF.

The V gene is TRBV30, the J gene TRBJ2-1, with 7 positions matching TRBD2. V shed 0 bases and J 9 bases; nucleotides not matched to a gene: 5. The CDR3 sequence is 13 residues long. The germline V gene has CDR1 GTSNPN and CDR2 SVGIG (reference sequence). CDR3 in DNA: TGTGCCTGGAGTGTGGGGAGGGTGATTGAGCAGTTCTTC. This sequence encodes CAWSVGRVIEQFF.

This chain joins TRBV3-1 and TRBJ1-1, with no clear D. The CDR3 is 15 amino acids. CDR1 LGHDT and CDR2 YNNKEL come from the germline V gene (reference sequence). The germline V and J ends were trimmed by 0 bases and 6 bases, with 14 bases remaining between them. CDR3: CASSQDEKNIAEAFF. CDR3 bases: TGTGCCAGCAGCCAAGATGAGAAGAACATCGCTGAAGCTTTCTTT.

The gene calls are TRBV12-3 or TRBV12-4 and TRBJ1-2, with 7 bases that match TRBD1. Trimming at V came to 1 base and at J to 7 bases, leaving 15 bases not matched to a gene. The length of the CDR3 is 17 residues. The CDR3 sequence is CASSLERWGRGEVGYTF. The CDR3 DNA reads TGTGCCAGCAGTTTAGAGAGGTGGGGCAGGGGGGAGGTTGGCTACACCTTC.

Only a few counts were recorded for this clonotype. The chain has TRBV20-1 and TRBJ2-5; the D gene is possibly TRBD1 (5 bases). Trimming removed 5 bases at V and 1 base at J, with 8 bases between. CDR3 length: 12 residues. The germline V gene has CDR1 DFQATT and CDR2 SNEGSKA (reference sequence). This CDR3 is CSASDSQETQYF. The DNA of the CDR3 is TGCAGTGCTTCTGACAGCCAAGAGACCCAGTACTTC.

The V call is TRBV3-1, the J call TRBJ2-1, with D perhaps TRBD1 or TRBD2 (6 bases each). The CDR3 loop spans 14 amino acids. V lost 1 base and J lost 6, with 10 bases in between. CDR1 is LGHDT and CDR2 is YNNKEL in the germline V gene (reference sequence). The CDR3 nucleotides read TGTGCCAGCAGCCAAGCGGGGGCGGGCAATGAGCAGTTCTTC. Amino acid sequence: CASSQAGAGNEQFF.

J is TRBJ2-2 and V is TRBV15; 7 bases map to TRBD1. Germline trimming cut 8 bases from V and 0 bases from J; bases unmatched to any gene: 6. This CDR3 region has 15 residues. CDR1 is LNHNV and CDR2 is YYDKDF in the germline V gene (reference sequence). The CDR3 region has the DNA TGTGCCACCGGAATAGGGACAGCGAACACCGGGGAGCTGTTTTTT. This encodes CATGIGTANTGELFF.